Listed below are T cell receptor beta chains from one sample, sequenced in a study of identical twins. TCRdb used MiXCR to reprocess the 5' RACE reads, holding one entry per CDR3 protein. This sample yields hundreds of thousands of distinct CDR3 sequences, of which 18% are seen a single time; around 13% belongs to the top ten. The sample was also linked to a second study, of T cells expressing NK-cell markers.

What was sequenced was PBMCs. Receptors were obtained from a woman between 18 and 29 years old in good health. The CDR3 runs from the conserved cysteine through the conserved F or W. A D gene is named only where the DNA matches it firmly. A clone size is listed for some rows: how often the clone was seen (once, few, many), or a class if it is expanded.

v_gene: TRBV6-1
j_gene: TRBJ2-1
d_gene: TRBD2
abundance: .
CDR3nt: TGTGCCAGCAGTAGTGGTAGGACTAGCGGGTGGAGCTCCTACAATGAGCAGTTCTTC
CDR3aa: CASSSGRTSGWSSYNEQFF

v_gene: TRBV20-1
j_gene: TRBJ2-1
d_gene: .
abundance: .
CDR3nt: TGCAGTGCTAGATCCGGAGGGCCCTACAATGAGCAGTTCTTC
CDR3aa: CSARSGGPYNEQFF

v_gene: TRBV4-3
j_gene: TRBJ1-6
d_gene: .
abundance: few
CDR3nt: TGCGCCAGCAGCCAACAGGGCGTTCTTAATTCACCCCTCCACTTT
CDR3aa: CASSQQGVLNSPLHF

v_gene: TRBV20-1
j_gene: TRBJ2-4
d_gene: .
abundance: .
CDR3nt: TGCAGTGCTAGGGCCGCCAAAAACATTCAGTACTTC
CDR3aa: CSARAAKNIQYF

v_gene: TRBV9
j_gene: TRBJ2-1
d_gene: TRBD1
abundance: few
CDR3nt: TGTGCCAGCAGCTCCGGGACAGGGGTGGGCAATGAGCAGTTCTTC
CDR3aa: CASSSGTGVGNEQFF

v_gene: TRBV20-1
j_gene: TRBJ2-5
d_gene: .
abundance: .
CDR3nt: TGCAGTGCTAGCCGCACAGGGACTGGCGAGACCCAGTACTTC
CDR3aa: CSASRTGTGETQYF

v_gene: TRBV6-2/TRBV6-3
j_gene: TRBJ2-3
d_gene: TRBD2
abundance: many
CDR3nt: TGTGCCAGCAGTTACTCTCTAGCGGGGGGGCCGGTCACAGATACGCAGTATTTT
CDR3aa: CASSYSLAGGPVTDTQYF

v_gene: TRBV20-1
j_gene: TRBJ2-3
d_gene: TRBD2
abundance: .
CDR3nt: TGCATCGCACTAAGCGGGGGGACCACAGATACGCAGTATTTT
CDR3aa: CIALSGGTTDTQYF

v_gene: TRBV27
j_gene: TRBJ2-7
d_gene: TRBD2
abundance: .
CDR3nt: TGTGCCAGCAGTTTTGCTTGGGGGGGTCTTCGCTACGAGCAGTACTTC
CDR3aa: CASSFAWGGLRYEQYF

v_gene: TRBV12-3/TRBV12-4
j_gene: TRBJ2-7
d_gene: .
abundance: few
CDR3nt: TGTGCCAGCAGTCGCCCGGAGATAGACGAGCAGTACTTC
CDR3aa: CASSRPEIDEQYF

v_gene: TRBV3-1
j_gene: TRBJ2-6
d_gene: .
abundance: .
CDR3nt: TGTGCCAGCTGCCAACGAGGTGGAAGCCGCCGGGCCTCTGGGGCCAACGTCCTGACTTTC
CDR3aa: CASCQRGGSRRASGANVLTF

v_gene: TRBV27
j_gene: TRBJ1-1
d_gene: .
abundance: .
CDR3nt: TGTGCCAGCCGGACCGCCGGAAGGGAGGGGGCTTTCTTT
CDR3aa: CASRTAGREGAFF

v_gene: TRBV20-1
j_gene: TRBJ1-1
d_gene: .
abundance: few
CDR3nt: TGCAGTGCTCCAGGGGATACTGAAGCTTTCTTT
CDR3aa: CSAPGDTEAFF

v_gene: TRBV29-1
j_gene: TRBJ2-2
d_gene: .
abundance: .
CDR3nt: TGCAGCGTTGGTCAGAACACCGGGGAGCTGTTTTTT
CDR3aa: CSVGQNTGELFF

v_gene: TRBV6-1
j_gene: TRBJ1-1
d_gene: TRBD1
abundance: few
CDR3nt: TGTGCCAGCAGGAAATACCGGGACAGGGGTGCGTTGAACACTGAAGCTTTCTTT
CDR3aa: CASRKYRDRGALNTEAFF

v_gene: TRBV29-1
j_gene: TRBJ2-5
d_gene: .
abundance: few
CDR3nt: TGCAGCTCCAAAGGGGGGCCAGAGACCCAGTACTTC
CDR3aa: CSSKGGPETQYF

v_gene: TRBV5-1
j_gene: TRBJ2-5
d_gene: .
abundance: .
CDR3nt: TGCGCCAGCAGCTTGTGGGGGACGGGAGAGACCCAGTACTTC
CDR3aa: CASSLWGTGETQYF

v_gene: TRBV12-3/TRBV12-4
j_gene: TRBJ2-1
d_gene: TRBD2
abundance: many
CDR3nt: TGTGCCAGCAGCCCACGACTAGCGGGATGGAATGAGCAGTTCTTC
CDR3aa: CASSPRLAGWNEQFF

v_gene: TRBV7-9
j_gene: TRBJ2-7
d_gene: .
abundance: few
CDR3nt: TGTGCCAGCACGTTTGCTCAAGCAGGCGAGCAGTACTTC
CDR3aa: CASTFAQAGEQYF

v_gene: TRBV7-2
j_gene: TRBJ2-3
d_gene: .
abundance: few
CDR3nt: TGTGCCAGCAGCTCCCGGGTTGGTGTTACAGATACGCAGTATTTT
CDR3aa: CASSSRVGVTDTQYF

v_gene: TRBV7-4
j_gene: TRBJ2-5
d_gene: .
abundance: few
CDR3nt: TGTGCCAGCAGCGGCCGATTAAAAGGGACCCACGGGGAGACCCAGTACTTC
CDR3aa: CASSGRLKGTHGETQYF

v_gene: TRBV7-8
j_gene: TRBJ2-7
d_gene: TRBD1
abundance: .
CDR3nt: TGTGCCAGCAGCTTAGTGGGACAGGGGACTGGTAACCACGAGCAGTACTTC
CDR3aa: CASSLVGQGTGNHEQYF

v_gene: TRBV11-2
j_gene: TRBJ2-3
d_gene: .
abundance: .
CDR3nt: TGTGCCAGCAGCCCCCCCGCGAGGGCAGATACGCAGTATTTT
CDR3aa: CASSPPARADTQYF

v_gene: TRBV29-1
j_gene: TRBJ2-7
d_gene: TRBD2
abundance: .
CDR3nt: TGCAGCGCAAAAAGCGGGAGTCAAAACTACGAGCAGTACTTC
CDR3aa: CSAKSGSQNYEQYF

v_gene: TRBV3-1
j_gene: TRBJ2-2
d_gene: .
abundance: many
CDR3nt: TGCGCCAGCAGCCAAGGAGGAAACACCGGGGAGCTGTTTTTT
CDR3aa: CASSQGGNTGELFF

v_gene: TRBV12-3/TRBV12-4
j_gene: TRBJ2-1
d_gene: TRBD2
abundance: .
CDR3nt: TGTGCCAGCACCGCCGAGGCGAGCGGGAGTTACAATGAGCAGTTCTTC
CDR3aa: CASTAEASGSYNEQFF

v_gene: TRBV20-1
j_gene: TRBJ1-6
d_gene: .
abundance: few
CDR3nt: TGCAGTGCTAGACAGGGTAGTGCAGGCTCACCCCTCCACTTT
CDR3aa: CSARQGSAGSPLHF

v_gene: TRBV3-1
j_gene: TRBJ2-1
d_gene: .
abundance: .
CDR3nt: TGTGCCAAAGATGGGGGGTTTGAGTTCTTC
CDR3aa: CAKDGGFEFF

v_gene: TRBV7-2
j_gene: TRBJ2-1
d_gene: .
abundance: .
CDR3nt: TGTGCCAGCAGCTTAGTCGCTAATTACAATGAGCAGTTCTTC
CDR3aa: CASSLVANYNEQFF

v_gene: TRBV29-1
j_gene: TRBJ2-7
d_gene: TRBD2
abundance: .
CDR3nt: TGCAGCGTTCGGGAAGCGGGGGTAGAGTACGAGCAGTACTTC
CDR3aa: CSVREAGVEYEQYF

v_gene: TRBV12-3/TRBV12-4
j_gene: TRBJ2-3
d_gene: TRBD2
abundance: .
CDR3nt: TGTGCCAGCAGTTTTAGGGCGGGAGGGCCGGTAGATACGCAGTATTTT
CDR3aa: CASSFRAGGPVDTQYF

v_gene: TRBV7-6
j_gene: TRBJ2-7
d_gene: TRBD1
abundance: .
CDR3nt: TGTGCCAGCAGCTTAGGGTCAGGGGGCCCTTATTTCTCCTACGAGCAGTACTTC
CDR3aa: CASSLGSGGPYFSYEQYF

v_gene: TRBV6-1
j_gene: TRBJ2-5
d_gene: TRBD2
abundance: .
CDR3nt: TGTGCCAGCAGTCCTATTAGCGGGGGGGCAGAAGAGACCCAGTACTTC
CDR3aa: CASSPISGGAEETQYF

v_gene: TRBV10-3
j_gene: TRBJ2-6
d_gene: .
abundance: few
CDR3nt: TGTGCCATCACAGGGCCTGGGGCCAACGTCCTGACTTTC
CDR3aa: CAITGPGANVLTF

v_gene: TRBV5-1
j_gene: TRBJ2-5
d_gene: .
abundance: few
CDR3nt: TGCGCCAGCAGCCAGACACAGGGTAGGGAGACCCAGTACTTC
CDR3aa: CASSQTQGRETQYF

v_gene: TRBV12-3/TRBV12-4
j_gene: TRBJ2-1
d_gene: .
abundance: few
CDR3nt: TGTGCCAGCAGAAGGGTCTACAATGAGCAGTTCTTC
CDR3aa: CASRRVYNEQFF

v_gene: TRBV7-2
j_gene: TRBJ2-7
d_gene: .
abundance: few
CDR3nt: TGTGCCAGCAGCCCAACGGCAGTTGGGGCCTACGAGCAGTACTTC
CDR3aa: CASSPTAVGAYEQYF

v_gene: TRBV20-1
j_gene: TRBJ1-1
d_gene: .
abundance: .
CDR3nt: TGCAGTGCTAGAGGGTTCAGTCGAGAAGGGCGATTCACTGAAGCTTTCTTT
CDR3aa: CSARGFSREGRFTEAFF

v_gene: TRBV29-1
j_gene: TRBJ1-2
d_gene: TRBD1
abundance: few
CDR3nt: TGCAGCGTTGATCGGACAGGAGGCGGCTACACCTTC
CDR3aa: CSVDRTGGGYTF

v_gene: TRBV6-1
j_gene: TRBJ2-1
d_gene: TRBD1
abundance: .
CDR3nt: TGTGCCGCCACAGGGGGTAGGGGTAATGAGCAGTTCTTC
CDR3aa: CAATGGRGNEQFF

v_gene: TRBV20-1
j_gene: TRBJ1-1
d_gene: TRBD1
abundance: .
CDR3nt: TGCAGTGCTGACAGGGAACTGAACACTGAAGCTTTCTTT
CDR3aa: CSADRELNTEAFF

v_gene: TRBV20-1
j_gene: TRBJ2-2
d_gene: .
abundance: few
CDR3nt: TGCAGTGCCTTATGGGAGAACACCGGGGAGCTGTTTTTT
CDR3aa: CSALWENTGELFF

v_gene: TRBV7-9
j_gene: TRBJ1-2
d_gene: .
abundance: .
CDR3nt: TGTGCCAGCACCCTGGGGGACTATGGCTACACCTTC
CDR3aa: CASTLGDYGYTF

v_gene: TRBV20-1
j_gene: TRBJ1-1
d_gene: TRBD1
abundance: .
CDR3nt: TGCAGTGCTAAGACAGGGGTGTACACTGAAGCTTTCTTT
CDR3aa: CSAKTGVYTEAFF

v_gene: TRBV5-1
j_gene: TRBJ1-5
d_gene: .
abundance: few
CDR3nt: TGCGCCAGCAGCCCCTGGGGCAGGAGCAATCAGCCCCAGCATTTT
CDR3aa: CASSPWGRSNQPQHF

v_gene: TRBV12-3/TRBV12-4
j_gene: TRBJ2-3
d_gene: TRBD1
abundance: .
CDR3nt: TGTGCCAGCAGTTCACGGACAGGGTTTCGGGCAGATACGCAGTATTTT
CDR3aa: CASSSRTGFRADTQYF

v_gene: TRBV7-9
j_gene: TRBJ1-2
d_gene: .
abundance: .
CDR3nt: TGTGCCAGCAGCTTAGGGTCGCAGGCCCCGAGGAGCGGCTACACCTTC
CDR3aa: CASSLGSQAPRSGYTF

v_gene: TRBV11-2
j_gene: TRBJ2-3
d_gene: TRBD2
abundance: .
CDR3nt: TGTGCCAGCAGCCCTCGGACTAGCGGGAGATCTCGGGGCACAGATACGCAGTATTTT
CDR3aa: CASSPRTSGRSRGTDTQYF

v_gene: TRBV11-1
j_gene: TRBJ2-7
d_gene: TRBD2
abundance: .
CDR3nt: TGTGCCAGCAGCTTATTTTCCGGACTAGCGGGGGCCAGCTCCTACGAGCAGTACTTC
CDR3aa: CASSLFSGLAGASSYEQYF

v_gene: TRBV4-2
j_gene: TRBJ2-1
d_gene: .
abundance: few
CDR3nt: TGTGCCAGCAGCCCGGACGGGGTTACCAATGAGCAGTTCTTC
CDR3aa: CASSPDGVTNEQFF

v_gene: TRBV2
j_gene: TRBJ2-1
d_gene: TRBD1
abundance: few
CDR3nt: TGTGCCAGGACGGGGACAGGGCTTGTGCATGAGCAGTTCTTC
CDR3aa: CARTGTGLVHEQFF

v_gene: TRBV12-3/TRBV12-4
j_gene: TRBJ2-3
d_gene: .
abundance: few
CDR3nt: TGTGCCAGCAGTTTAGGGGGGCGTGTCAGGACAGATACGCAGTATTTT
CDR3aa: CASSLGGRVRTDTQYF

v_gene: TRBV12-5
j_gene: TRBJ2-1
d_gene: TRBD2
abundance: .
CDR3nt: TGTGCTAGTGGTTTGGTATTGGGACTAGCGGGAGCCCGCGCGTCTGATGAGCAGTTCTTC
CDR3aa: CASGLVLGLAGARASDEQFF

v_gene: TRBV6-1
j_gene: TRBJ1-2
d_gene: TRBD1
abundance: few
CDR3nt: TGTGCCAGCAGTGAAGGGGAGGGGGCTGATGGCTACACCTTC
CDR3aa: CASSEGEGADGYTF

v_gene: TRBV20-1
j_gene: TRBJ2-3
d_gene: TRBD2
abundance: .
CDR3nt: TGCTGTGCTCCGGACATAGCGGGATTGGAGACAGATACGCAGTATTTT
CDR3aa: CCAPDIAGLETDTQYF

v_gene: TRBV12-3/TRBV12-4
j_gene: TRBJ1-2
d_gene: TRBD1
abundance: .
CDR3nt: TGTGCCAGCAGCAAGACAGGGACGAGCGGCTACACCTTC
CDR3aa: CASSKTGTSGYTF

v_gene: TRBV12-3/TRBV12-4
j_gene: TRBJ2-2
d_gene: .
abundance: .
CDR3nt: TGTGCCAGCAGTTCCCCCGGGACGTTAGCTGGGGAGCTGTTTTTT
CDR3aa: CASSSPGTLAGELFF

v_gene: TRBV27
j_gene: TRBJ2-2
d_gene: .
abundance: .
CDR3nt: TGTGCCAGCAGGCTAGGACAGAATCCCGGGGAGCTGTTTTTT
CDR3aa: CASRLGQNPGELFF

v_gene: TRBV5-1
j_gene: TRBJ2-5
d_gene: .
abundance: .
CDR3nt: TGCGCCAGTAGGGACCCCCGGGGCGAGACCCAGTACTTC
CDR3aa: CASRDPRGETQYF